This T cell receptor beta chain was sequenced during a study of shared clonotypes between healthy human individuals. V was pared by 4 bases and J by 1 base, with 4 bases of the junction left unmatched. The length of the CDR3 is 16 residues. CDR1 SGHRS and CDR2 YFSETQ come from the germline V gene. Comment on this clone: Its matching antigen is unknown. The same CDR3 is also encoded by other DNA sequences in this sample.

Evenly divided among several immunoSEQ plates was the genomic DNA of each subset. In the authors' methods: Junction-only sequences produced by ImmunoSEQ had no quality scores, so filtering differed. Here immunoSEQ multiplex PCR was the method, and the copy in TCRdb shows in-frame clones only, minus some. Clone size and the V and J calls come from that table; the DNA yielded D and trimming. This sample yields 1.6 million or so clones, of which 96% are seen a single time; over 1% belongs to the top ten. The study, taken as a whole, reports: Relative to their counterparts shared across all four donors, non-shared clonotypes exhibited diminished generation probabilities.

This clonotype was sampled from a man younger than 40 in good health. The chain joins TRBV5-1 to TRBJ2-5; 13 positions agree with TRBD2. Sample: naive CD4+ T cells sorted from blood. The subset here: CD45RA+ positively selected. The CDR3, as DNA: TGCGCCAGCAGCCCGAGACTAGCGGGGGGCCAAGAGACCCAGTACTTC. It translates to CASSPRLAGGQETQYF.